The entry that follows covers one T cell receptor (beta chain) sequence. The antigen remains unidentified. Some clones are missing from TCRdb's copy, which holds only in-frame ones; the method was immunoSEQ multiplex PCR. This repertoire shows about 670,000 clones, less than 80% found once; its top ten account for approximately 1.8%. The sample belongs to a study of shared clonotypes between healthy human individuals. Turning to the study itself: Every donor yielded three CD4 naive, three CD4 memory, two CD8 naive and one CD8 memory plate.

Study-wide results and limits: Only blood underwent sampling, and tissue repertoires likely differ. It was the non-shared clonotypes that had lower generation probabilities than clonotypes shared by all four donors.

A CD45RA+ naive subset and a CD45RA-negative memory subset were split from CD4+ cells. The V and J ends lost 7 bases and 2 bases, in that order; junction bases with no gene match: 6. From germline, CDR1 is LNHDA and CDR2 SQIVND (reference sequence). The CDR3 runs 15 residues. Sequencing was carried out using memory CD4+ T cells sorted from blood. Described subset: CD45RA-negative fraction. V is TRBV19 and J is TRBJ2-1; 9 bases are a match to TRBD1. The receptor comes from a woman younger than 45 in good health. The CDR3, as DNA: TGTGCCAGTACCCCGGGACAGGGAACCTACAATGAGCAGTTCTTC. Translating gives CASTPGQGTYNEQFF.